A selection of T cell receptor beta chains follows, all from one sample in a study of persistence of HIV-infected CD4 T cells. These receptors lack a known antigen. TCRdb's copy holds only in-frame clones and misses some; the assay was immunoSEQ multiplex PCR. The sample carries 35,000 to 40,000 clones, around 90% recorded once. The input for sequencing was CD4+ T cells sorted from PBMCs after approximately 19-hour stimulation, taken from a patient who received antiretroviral therapy. Receptor source: an adult man with HIV who was CMV-seropositive. CDR3s include the opening cysteine and the closing phenylalanine or tryptophan. D genes are given only for firm matches. The size of a clone is reported for some rows only, either as once, few or many, or as a class for expanded clones.

few	TRBD1	TRBV7-3	TRBJ2-3	CATKQGAGSDTQYF	TGTGCCACCAAACAGGGGGCAGGGTCAGATACGCAGTATTTT
few	TRBD1	TRBV19	TRBJ1-1	CASSFSTGAAEAFF	TGTGCCAGTAGTTTCTCGACAGGGGCCGCTGAAGCTTTCTTT
few	NA	TRBV15	TRBJ1-1	CATGELNTEAFF	TGTGCCACAGGGGAACTGAACACTGAAGCTTTCTTT
few	NA	TRBV6-1	TRBJ2-1	CASSEKPGARNEQFF	TGTGCCAGCAGTGAAAAGCCGGGGGCGAGGAATGAGCAGTTCTTC
NA	NA	TRBV7-8	TRBJ1-2	CASSPRRTNYGYTF	TGTGCCAGCAGCCCGCGCCGCACCAACTATGGCTACACCTTC
NA	TRBD2	TRBV7-6	TRBJ2-2	CASRTSGRNTGELFF	TGTGCCAGCAGGACTAGCGGGAGAAACACCGGGGAGCTGTTTTTT
NA	NA	TRBV19	TRBJ2-2	CASIRRENTGELFF	TGTGCCAGTATACGAAGAGAGAACACCGGGGAGCTGTTTTTT
NA	NA	TRBV30	TRBJ1-1	CAWSVMVTTEAFF	TGTGCCTGGAGTGTTATGGTCACAACTGAAGCTTTCTTT
NA	NA	TRBV7-2	TRBJ1-1	CASSRRGGDTEAFF	TGTGCCAGCAGCAGGCGTGGGGGGGACACTGAAGCTTTCTTT
NA	TRBD2	TRBV19	TRBJ2-5	CASSIGLAGGQETQYF	TGTGCCAGTAGTATAGGATTAGCGGGAGGCCAAGAGACCCAGTACTTC
NA	TRBD1	TRBV28	TRBJ1-1	CASIPGTARNEAFF	TGTGCCAGCATTCCAGGGACAGCGCGTAACGAAGCTTTCTTT
NA	NA	TRBV12-3/TRBV12-4	TRBJ1-1	CASSFPRNTEAFF	TGTGCCAGCAGTTTCCCCCGGAACACTGAAGCTTTCTTT
NA	NA	TRBV14	TRBJ1-6	CASSRGQRNSPLHF	TGTGCCAGCAGCCGAGGACAGAGAAATTCACCCCTCCACTTT
NA	NA	TRBV27	TRBJ2-7	CASSTWFDNEQYF	TGTGCCAGCAGTACCTGGTTCGATAACGAGCAGTACTTC
NA	TRBD1	TRBV29-1	TRBJ1-1	CSAHARQGLNTEAFF	TGCAGCGCTCACGCAAGACAGGGGCTGAACACTGAAGCTTTCTTT
few	NA	TRBV7-6	TRBJ1-1	CASSLVGTNTEAFF	TGTGCCAGCAGCTTAGTAGGCACGAACACTGAAGCTTTCTTT
NA	NA	TRBV14	TRBJ2-7	CASSLAIVAYEQYF	TGTGCCAGCAGCCTCGCGATCGTAGCTTACGAGCAGTACTTC
few	NA	TRBV19	TRBJ2-1	CASSTKSANPSYNEQFF	TGTGCCAGTAGTACCAAATCTGCGAATCCCTCCTACAATGAGCAGTTCTTC
NA	NA	TRBV7-8	TRBJ1-4	CASSSPGTRGRKKLFF	TGTGCCAGCAGCTCCCCCGGGACCAGGGGAAGGAAAAAACTGTTTTTT
NA	TRBD2	TRBV24-1	TRBJ2-1	CATSESGSRYNEQFF	TGTGCCACCAGTGAGAGCGGGAGCCGCTACAATGAGCAGTTCTTC
NA	TRBD1	TRBV5-1	TRBJ2-2	CASSTGGITGELFF	TGCGCCAGCAGCACAGGGGGAATCACCGGGGAGCTGTTTTTT
once	TRBD1	TRBV4-2	TRBJ1-6	CASSRSAGTEAVVYNSPLHF	TGTGCCAGCAGCCGCAGTGCGGGGACAGAGGCCGTCGTCTATAATTCACCCCTCCACTTT
NA	NA	TRBV15	TRBJ1-4	CATSTNEKLFF	TGTGCCACCAGCACAAATGAAAAACTGTTTTTT
few	TRBD1	TRBV27	TRBJ2-6	CASSRSTGAGANVLTF	TGTGCCAGCAGTAGGTCGACAGGGGCTGGGGCCAACGTCCTGACTTTC
once	NA	TRBV3-1/TRBV3-2	TRBJ1-4	CASSRGRTPRSEKLFF	TGTGCCAGCAGCCGAGGTAGGACTCCCCGGAGTGAAAAACTGTTTTTT
NA	NA	TRBV6-2/TRBV6-3	TRBJ1-1	CASSLGTEAFF	TGTGCCAGCAGTTTGGGCACTGAAGCTTTCTTT
NA	NA	TRBV20-1	TRBJ1-1	CSASYRATMNTEAFF	TGCAGTGCTAGTTACAGAGCCACAATGAACACTGAAGCTTTCTTT
NA	TRBD1	TRBV18	TRBJ1-2	CASSPTGTGFNYGYTF	TGTGCCAGCTCACCTACCGGGACAGGGTTTAACTATGGCTACACCTTC
once	NA	TRBV10-3	TRBJ1-2	CAISGTAGPSSYGYTF	TGTGCCATCAGTGGGACAGCCGGCCCCTCATCCTATGGCTACACCTTC
NA	TRBD1	TRBV10-3	TRBJ2-7	CAILSAGQGIDEQYF	TGTGCCATCCTTTCGGCGGGACAGGGAATCGACGAGCAGTACTTC
once	NA	TRBV24-1	TRBJ2-3	CATSVGTISDTQYF	TGTGCCACCAGTGTAGGGACAATATCAGATACGCAGTATTTT
NA	NA	TRBV7-3	TRBJ2-5	CASSLNGGGEETQYF	TGTGCCAGCAGCTTAAACGGGGGTGGGGAAGAGACCCAGTACTTC
NA	TRBD2	TRBV7-2	TRBJ2-5	CASSSLSRLAETQYF	TGTGCCAGCAGCTCCCTTTCTAGACTAGCAGAGACCCAGTACTTC
NA	NA	TRBV10-3	TRBJ2-6	CAISEARYSGANVLTF	TGTGCCATCAGTGAAGCCCGTTACTCTGGGGCCAACGTCCTGACTTTC
NA	TRBD1	TRBV7-6	TRBJ1-4	CASSTWTGANEKLFF	TGTGCCAGCAGCACATGGACAGGGGCAAATGAAAAACTGTTTTTT
NA	NA	TRBV27	TRBJ2-1	CASSLPPYNEQFF	TGTGCCAGCAGTTTACCACCTTACAATGAGCAGTTCTTC
NA	NA	TRBV4-2	TRBJ2-1	CASSQVSDGRLYNEQFF	TGTGCCAGCAGCCAAGTTTCGGACGGGAGACTCTACAATGAGCAGTTCTTC
once	NA	TRBV6-5	TRBJ2-7	CASSYRTWTYEQYF	TGTGCCAGCAGTTATCGTACATGGACCTACGAGCAGTACTTC
few	NA	TRBV6-5	TRBJ2-6	CASLYYGAGANVLTF	TGTGCCAGCTTATACTACGGTGCTGGGGCCAACGTCCTGACTTTC
NA	NA	TRBV10-3	TRBJ2-2	CAIRRAGELFF	TGTGCCATCAGGAGGGCGGGGGAGCTGTTTTTT
NA	NA	TRBV7-9	TRBJ2-3	CASSSGYDPDTQYF	TGTGCCAGCAGTTCCGGGTATGATCCGGATACGCAGTATTTT
NA	NA	TRBV1	TRBJ2-2	CTSRRLAGLTGELFF	TGCACCAGCAGAAGACTAGCGGGTCTCACCGGGGAGCTGTTTTTT
NA	NA	TRBV14	TRBJ1-1	CASSQGVGKNTEAFF	TGTGCCAGCAGCCAAGGTGTCGGGAAAAACACTGAAGCTTTCTTT
NA	TRBD2	TRBV5-1	TRBJ2-7	CASRSGGSSYEQYF	TGCGCCAGCAGGTCCGGGGGGAGCTCCTACGAGCAGTACTTC
NA	NA	TRBV5-4	TRBJ2-7	CASSLSGDHEQYF	TGTGCCAGCAGCTTGTCAGGGGACCACGAGCAGTACTTC
NA	NA	TRBV30	TRBJ1-2	CAWSVRLGDGYGYTF	TGTGCCTGGAGTGTACGGTTAGGGGATGGCTATGGCTACACCTTC
NA	NA	TRBV11-2	TRBJ1-2	CASSRLGYYGYTF	TGTGCCAGCAGCCGTTTAGGCTATTATGGCTACACCTTC
NA	NA	TRBV7-8	TRBJ2-7	CASSLEGGLSYEQYF	TGTGCCAGCAGCTTAGAGGGGGGACTCTCCTACGAGCAGTACTTC